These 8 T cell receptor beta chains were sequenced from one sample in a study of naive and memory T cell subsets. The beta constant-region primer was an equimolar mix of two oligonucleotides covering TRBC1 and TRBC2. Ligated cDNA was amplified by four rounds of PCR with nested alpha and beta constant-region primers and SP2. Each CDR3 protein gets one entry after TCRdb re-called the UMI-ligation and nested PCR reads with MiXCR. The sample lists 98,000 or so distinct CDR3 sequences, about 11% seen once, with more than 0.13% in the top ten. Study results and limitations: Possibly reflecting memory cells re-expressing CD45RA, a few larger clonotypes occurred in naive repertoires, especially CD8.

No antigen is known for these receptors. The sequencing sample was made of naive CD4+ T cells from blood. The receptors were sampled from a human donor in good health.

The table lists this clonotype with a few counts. This CDR3 is CANVPCTDTQYF. CDR3 bases: TGTGCCAATGTCCCGTGCACAGATACGCAGTATTTT. The chain employs TRBV7-7 and TRBJ2-3; D is ambiguous. Germline CDR1 SSHAT, CDR2 FNYEAQ (reference sequence). The CDR3 sequence is 12 residues long. Between the trimmed V and J ends, which lost 10 bases and 1 base, there was a span of 9 bases.

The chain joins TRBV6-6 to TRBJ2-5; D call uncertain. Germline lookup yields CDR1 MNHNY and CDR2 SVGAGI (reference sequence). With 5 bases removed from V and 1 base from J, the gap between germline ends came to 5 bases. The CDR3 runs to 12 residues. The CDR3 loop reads CASSQIQETQYF. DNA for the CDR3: TGTGCCAGCAGTCAAATCCAAGAGACCCAGTACTTC.

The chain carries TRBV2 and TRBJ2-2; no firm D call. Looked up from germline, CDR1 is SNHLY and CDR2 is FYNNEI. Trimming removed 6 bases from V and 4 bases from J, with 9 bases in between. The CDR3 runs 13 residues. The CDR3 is CASRASFTGELFF. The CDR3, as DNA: TGTGCCAGCAGGGCTAGTTTCACCGGGGAGCTGTTTTTT.

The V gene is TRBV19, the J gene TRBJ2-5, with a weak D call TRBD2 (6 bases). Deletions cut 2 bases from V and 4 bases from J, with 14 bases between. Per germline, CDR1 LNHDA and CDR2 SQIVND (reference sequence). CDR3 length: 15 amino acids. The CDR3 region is CASSISRGSGETQYF. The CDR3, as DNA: TGTGCCAGTAGTATAAGTCGGGGGTCTGGAGAGACCCAGTACTTC. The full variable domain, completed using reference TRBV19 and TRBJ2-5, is DGGITQSPKYLFRKEGQNVTLSCEQNLNHDAMYWYRQDPGQGLRLIYYSQIVNDFQKGDIAEGYSVSREKKESFPLTVTSAQKNPTAFYLCASSISRGSGETQYFGPGTRLLVL.

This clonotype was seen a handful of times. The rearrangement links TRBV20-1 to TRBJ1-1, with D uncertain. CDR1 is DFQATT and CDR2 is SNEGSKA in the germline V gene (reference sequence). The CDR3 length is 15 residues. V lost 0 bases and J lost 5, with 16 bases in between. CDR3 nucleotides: TGCAGTGCTAGAGATTGGCAGATGCGTTGGACTGAAGCTTTCTTT. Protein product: CSARDWQMRWTEAFF.

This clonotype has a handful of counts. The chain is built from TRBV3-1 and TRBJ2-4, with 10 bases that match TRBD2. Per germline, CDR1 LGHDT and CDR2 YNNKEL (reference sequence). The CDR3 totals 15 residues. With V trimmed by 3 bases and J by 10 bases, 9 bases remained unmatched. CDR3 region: CASSQSGGVAWIQYF. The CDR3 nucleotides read TGTGCCAGCAGCCAGAGCGGGGGGGTCGCTTGGATTCAGTACTTC.

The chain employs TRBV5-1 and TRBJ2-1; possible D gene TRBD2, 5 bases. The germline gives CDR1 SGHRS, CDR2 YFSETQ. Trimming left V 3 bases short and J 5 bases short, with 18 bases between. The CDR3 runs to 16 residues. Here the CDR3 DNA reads TGCGCCAGCAGCTCTCTCGGGAATCGAGGGAACAATGAGCAGTTCTTC. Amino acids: CASSSLGNRGNNEQFF.

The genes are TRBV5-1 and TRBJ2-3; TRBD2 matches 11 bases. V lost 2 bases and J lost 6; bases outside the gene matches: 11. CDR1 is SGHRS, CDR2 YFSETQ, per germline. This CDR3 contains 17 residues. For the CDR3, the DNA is TGCGCCAGCAGCTTCACCATACTAGCGGGAGAAGGTGATACGCAGTATTTT. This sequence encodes CASSFTILAGEGDTQYF.